This TCR beta chain derives from a study of T cells in Graves' hyperthyroidism and ophthalmopathy (dated by TCRdb to 2018 to 2020). Study-level background: Peripheral blood was sampled at the time of initial diagnosis, prior to any treatment. A discovery cohort of around 100 patients, roughly 43 with Graves' ophthalmopathy and about 58 with stable Graves' hyperthyroidism, was used to find distinguishing TCR V-J signatures. The paper describes TCR Vbeta CDR3 sequencing of around 140 peripheral blood samples, made up of some 40 ophthalmopathy patients, around 78 hyperthyroidism patients and 17 progressor patients. For training and testing, the 110 or so patients in the discovery cohort were randomly divided in a 7:3 ratio. Once sampling was done, hyperthyroidism patients were given methimazole at a starting dose of 30 mg daily, whereas ophthalmopathy patients were given high-dose intravenous methylprednisolone. Thyroid tissue and blood T-cell repertoires from several Graves' hyperthyroidism patients were also compared in the study. Prospective prediction of ophthalmopathy was tested in an independent validation cohort consisting of 18 to 20 hyperthyroidism patients and more than 15 patients who later progressed to ophthalmopathy. General conclusions and limits of the study: No statistical method was used to set the sample size in advance, and investigators knew the group allocation. Blood samples also contained most of the expanded thyroid clonotypes (frequency above 0.001), which suggests that blood repertoires may reflect thyroid immune responses. In validation, the model predicted progression to ophthalmopathy with roughly 66% sensitivity and approximately 74% specificity, a median of approximately 6.7 months before onset. Ophthalmopathy was separated from stable hyperthyroidism by a 13 V-J signature model, with approximately 85% sensitivity and approximately 81% specificity obtained in cross-validation and 80%/75% obtained in testing.

A patient counted as having stable Graves' hyperthyroidism if no progression to ophthalmopathy occurred over 18 months of follow-up. Hyperthyroidism patients were aged 18 to 65 years and newly diagnosed, with disease duration of less than 2 months. Any patient with an uncontrolled infection, another autoimmune disease, pregnancy or lactation was excluded. Diagnoses were established on the basis of clinical symptoms, serum thyroxine and TRAb, thyroid ultrasound, and orbital computed tomography. Ficoll-Paque density gradient centrifugation was used to isolate PBMCs from approximately 11 ml of fresh peripheral blood. Total RNA was extracted with Trizol reagent, and quality was checked on an Agilent 2100 Bioanalyzer. The CDR3 numbers 14 residues from cysteine through phenylalanine. Left in the record is the CDR3 DNA by itself, 42 bases read in frame from the first base. Based on the germline V gene (reference sequence), the CDR1 and CDR2 sequences are LNHDA and SQIVND. V drops 4 bases and J drops 1 base, leaving 9 bases in between.

Amplification of TCR beta CDR3 regions was carried out from RNA transcripts. The first round of RT-PCR for the TCR CDR3 was performed with the HTBI primer set and the Qiagen OneStep RT-PCR kit. The libraries were constructed in a second round of multiplex PCR and then size-selected and purified. Paired-end sequencing of the libraries was performed with 100 bp reads on an Illumina HiSeq2000. As for the original processing: SOAPnuke was used to process the raw data, throwing out any read that contained adapters or uncalled bases, had a mean Phred below 15, or lacked an exact constant-primer or identifier match. COPE v1.2.5 was used to merge the high-quality paired reads, and each unique nucleotide sequence was defined as a clonotype. MiTCR v1.1 was used to align clonotypes to the IMGT TRBV, TRBD and TRBJ reference segments. Only V-J combinations with frequency above 0.0001, covering about 99% of repertoires, were analysed. The TCS score was defined as the ratio of F50 (clonal expansion) to E x V (chaos), calculated using BLOSUM62-based TCRdist between CDR3 peptides within each V-J. Welch's t-statistics and random forest reduced roughly 540 V-J features to about 13, which were used in a naive Bayes classifier (R e1071). Using fastp trimming at Q25 and MiXCR clonotype assembly, TCRdb reanalyzed the public sequencing data and kept in-frame beta chains. Identical CDR3 proteins give one entry, which carries the most common genes and DNA. The V and J calls reflect TCRdb's pipeline rather than the authors' work. The sample contains some 740,000 distinct CDR3 sequences, approximately 14% of them found a single time. The ten largest account for roughly 10% of the sample.

This clonotype was recorded many times. Its antigen is currently not known. Per-nucleotide qualities are absent, and no much larger clonotype sits a single base away. The origin of this receptor is a woman aged 18 to 35 with Graves' hyperthyroidism. Source material: blood. The chain is made from TRBV19 and TRBJ2-3, with no confidently assigned D gene. The CDR3 in this case is CASSKLGRTDTQYF. The nucleotide sequence reads TGTGCCAGTAGTAAACTGGGCCGCACAGATACGCAGTATTTT.